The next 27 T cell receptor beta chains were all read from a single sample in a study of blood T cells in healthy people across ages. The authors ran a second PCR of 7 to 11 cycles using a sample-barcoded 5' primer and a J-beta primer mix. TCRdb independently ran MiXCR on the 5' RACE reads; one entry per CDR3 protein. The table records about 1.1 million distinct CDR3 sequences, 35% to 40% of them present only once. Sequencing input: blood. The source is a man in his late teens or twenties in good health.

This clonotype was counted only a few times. The CDR3 reads CASSLYGGRGTDTQYF. Written as DNA, the CDR3 is TGTGCCAGCAGCTTATACGGGGGCAGAGGCACAGATACGCAGTATTTT. The V and J genes are TRBV7-2 and TRBJ2-3; D may match TRBD1 or TRBD2 (6 bases each). The CDR3 runs 16 residues. The germline CDR1 and CDR2 sequences are SGHTA and FQGNSA. V shed 2 bases and J shed 1 base, with 13 bases lying between them.

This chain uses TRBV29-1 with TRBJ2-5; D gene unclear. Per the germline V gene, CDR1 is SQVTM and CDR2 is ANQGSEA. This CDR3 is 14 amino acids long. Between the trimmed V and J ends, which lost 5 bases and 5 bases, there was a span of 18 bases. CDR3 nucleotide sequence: TGCAGCGTTCCAGCCGAAACCCCCTGGGAGACCCAGTACTTC. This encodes CSVPAETPWETQYF.

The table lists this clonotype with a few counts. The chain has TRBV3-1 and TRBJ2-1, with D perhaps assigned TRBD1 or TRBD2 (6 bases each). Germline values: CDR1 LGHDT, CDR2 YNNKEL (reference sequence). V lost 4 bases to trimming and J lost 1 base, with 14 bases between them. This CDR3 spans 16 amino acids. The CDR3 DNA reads TGTGCCAGCAGCCCTTTCGGGGGCCGGTCCTACAATGAGCAGTTCTTC. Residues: CASSPFGGRSYNEQFF.

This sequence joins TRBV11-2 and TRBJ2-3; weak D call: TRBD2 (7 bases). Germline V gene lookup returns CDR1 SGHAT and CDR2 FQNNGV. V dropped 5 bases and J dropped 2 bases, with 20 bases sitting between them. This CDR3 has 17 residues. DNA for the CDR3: TGTGCCAGCAGCCTAAGGGTAGGGGGGGGACCCACAGATACGCAGTATTTT. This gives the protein CASSLRVGGGPTDTQYF.

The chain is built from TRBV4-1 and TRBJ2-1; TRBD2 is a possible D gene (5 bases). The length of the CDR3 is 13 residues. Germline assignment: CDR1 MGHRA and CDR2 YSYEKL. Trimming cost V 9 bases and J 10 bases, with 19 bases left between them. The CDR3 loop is CASAGGPSEEQFF. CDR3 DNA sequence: TGCGCCAGTGCTGGAGGCCCCAGCGAGGAGCAGTTCTTC.

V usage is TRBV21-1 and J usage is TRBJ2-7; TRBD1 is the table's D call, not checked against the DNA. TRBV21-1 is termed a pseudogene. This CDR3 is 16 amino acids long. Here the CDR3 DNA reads TGTGCCAGCAGCAAACTCCACCCCTCTCACTCCTACGAGCAGTACTTC. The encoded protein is CASSKLHPSHSYEQYF.

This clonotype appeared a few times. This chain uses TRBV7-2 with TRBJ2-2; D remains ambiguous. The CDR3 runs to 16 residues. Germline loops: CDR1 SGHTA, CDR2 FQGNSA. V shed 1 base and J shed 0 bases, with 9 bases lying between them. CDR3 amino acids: CASSLGHLSNTGELFF. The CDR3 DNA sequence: TGTGCCAGCAGCTTAGGACACCTTTCGAACACCGGGGAGCTGTTTTTT.

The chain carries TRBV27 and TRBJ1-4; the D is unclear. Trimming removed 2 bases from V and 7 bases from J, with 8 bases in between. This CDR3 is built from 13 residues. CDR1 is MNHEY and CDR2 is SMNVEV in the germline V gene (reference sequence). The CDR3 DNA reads TGTGCCAGCAGTTTAATGAACAGTGAAAAACTGTTTTTT. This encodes CASSLMNSEKLFF.

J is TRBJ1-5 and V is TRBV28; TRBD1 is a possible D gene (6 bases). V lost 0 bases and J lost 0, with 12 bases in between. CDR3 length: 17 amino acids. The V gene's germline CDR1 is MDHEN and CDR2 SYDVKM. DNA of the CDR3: TGTGCCAGCAGTTTATGGGGAGGGACACCTAGCAATCAGCCCCAGCATTTT. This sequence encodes CASSLWGGTPSNQPQHF.

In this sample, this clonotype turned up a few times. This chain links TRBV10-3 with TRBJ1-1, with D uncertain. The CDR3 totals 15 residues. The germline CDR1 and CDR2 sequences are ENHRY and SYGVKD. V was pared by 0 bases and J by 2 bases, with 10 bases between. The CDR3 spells CAISESLGSNTEAFF. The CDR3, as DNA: TGTGCCATCAGTGAGTCGTTAGGGAGCAACACTGAAGCTTTCTTT.

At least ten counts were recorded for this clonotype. As DNA, the CDR3 is TGCAGTGCCTCCCCGACAGGAGCAGTCTATAGCAATCAGCCCCAGCATTTT. Amino acid sequence: CSASPTGAVYSNQPQHF. The gene calls are TRBV20-1 and TRBJ1-5; possible D gene TRBD1, 6 bases. Germline V gene sequence: CDR1 DFQATT, CDR2 SNEGSKA (reference sequence). Trimming removed 6 bases at V and 0 bases at J, with 21 bases between. The CDR3 spans 17 residues.

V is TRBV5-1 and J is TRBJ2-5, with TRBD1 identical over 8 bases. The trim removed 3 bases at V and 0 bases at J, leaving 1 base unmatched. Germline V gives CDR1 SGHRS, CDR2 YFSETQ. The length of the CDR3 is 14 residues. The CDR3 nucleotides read TGCGCCAGCAGCTGGGGACAGGACCAAGAGACCCAGTACTTC. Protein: CASSWGQDQETQYF.

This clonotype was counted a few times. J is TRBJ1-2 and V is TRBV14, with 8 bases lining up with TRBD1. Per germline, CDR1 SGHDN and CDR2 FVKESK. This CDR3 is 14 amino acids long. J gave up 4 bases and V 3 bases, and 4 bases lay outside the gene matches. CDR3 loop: CASSHTGTGYGYTF. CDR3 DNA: TGTGCCAGCAGCCATACAGGGACAGGCTATGGCTACACCTTC.

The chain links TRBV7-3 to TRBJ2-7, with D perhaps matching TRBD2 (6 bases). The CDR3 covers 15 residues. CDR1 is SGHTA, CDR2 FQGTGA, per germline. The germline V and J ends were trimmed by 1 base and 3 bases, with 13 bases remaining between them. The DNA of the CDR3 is TGTGCCAGCAGCTTAATACCCGGGACTTTCTACGAGCAGTACTTC. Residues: CASSLIPGTFYEQYF.

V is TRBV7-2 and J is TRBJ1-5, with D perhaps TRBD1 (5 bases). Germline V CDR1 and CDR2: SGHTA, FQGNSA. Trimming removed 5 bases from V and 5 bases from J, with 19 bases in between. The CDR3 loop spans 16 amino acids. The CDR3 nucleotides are TGTGCCAGCAGCCCACAATCGGCGGCAGGGTATCAGCCCCAGCATTTT. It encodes CASSPQSAAGYQPQHF.

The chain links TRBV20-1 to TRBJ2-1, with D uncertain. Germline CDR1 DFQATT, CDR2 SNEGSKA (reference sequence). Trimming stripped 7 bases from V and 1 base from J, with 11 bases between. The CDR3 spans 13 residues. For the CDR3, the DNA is TGCAGTGGCCGGCCGCGGTCCTACAATGAGCAGTTCTTC. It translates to CSGRPRSYNEQFF.

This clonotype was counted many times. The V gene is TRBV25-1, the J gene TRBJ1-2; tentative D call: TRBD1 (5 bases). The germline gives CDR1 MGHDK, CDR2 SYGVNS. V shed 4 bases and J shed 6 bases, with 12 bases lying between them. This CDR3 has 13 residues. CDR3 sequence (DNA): TGTGCCAGCAGTGCCATTACGGGGGATGGCTACACCTTC. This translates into CASSAITGDGYTF.

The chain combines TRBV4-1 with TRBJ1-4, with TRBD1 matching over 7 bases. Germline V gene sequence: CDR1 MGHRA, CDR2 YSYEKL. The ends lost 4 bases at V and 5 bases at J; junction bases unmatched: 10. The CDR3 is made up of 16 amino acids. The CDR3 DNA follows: TGCGCCAGCAGCCTCGTAAAACAGGGGCCGAATGAAAAACTGTTTTTT. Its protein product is CASSLVKQGPNEKLFF.

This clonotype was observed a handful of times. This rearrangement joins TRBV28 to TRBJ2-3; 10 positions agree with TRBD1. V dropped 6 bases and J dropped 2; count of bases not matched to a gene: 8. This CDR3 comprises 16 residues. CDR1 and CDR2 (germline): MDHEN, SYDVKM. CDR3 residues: CASRPGTGAFTDTQYF. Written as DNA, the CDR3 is TGTGCCAGCAGACCCGGGACAGGGGCCTTCACAGATACGCAGTATTTT.

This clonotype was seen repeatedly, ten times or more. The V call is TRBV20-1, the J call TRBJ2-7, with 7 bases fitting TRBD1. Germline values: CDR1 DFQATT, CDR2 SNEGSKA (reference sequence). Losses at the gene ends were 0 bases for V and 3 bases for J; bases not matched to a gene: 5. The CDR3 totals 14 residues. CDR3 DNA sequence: TGCAGTGCTAGAGAAGGGACAGCTCTCTACGAGCAGTACTTC. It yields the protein CSAREGTALYEQYF.

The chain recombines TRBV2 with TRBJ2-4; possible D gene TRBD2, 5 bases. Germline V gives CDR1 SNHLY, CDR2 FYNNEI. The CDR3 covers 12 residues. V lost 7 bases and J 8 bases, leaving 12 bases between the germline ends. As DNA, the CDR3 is TGTGCCAGCACCTTAGAGAGGGACATTCAGTACTTC. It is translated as CASTLERDIQYF.

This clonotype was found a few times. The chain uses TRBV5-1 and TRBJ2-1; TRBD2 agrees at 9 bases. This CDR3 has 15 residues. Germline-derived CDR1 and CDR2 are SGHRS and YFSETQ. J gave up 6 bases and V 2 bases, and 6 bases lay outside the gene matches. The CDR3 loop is CASSFGLALGNEQFF. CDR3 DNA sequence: TGCGCCAGCAGCTTTGGACTAGCGTTAGGCAATGAGCAGTTCTTC.

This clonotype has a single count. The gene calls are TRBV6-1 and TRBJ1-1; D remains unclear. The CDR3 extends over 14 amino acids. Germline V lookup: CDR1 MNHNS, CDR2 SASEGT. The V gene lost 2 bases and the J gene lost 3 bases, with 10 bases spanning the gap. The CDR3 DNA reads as TGTGCCAGCAGTGAAAAGCGCGGGGACACTGAAGCTTTCTTT. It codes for CASSEKRGDTEAFF.

The CDR3 loop is CASSGIKGPYNSPLHF. CDR3 nucleotides: TGTGCCAGCAGTGGGATTAAGGGGCCCTATAATTCACCCCTCCACTTT. The chain couples TRBV27 to TRBJ1-6, with D perhaps TRBD1 (5 bases). The ends were cut back, 5 bases at V and 2 bases at J, with 13 bases in the middle. Germline CDR1 is MNHEY and CDR2 is SMNVEV (reference sequence). This CDR3 is built from 16 residues.

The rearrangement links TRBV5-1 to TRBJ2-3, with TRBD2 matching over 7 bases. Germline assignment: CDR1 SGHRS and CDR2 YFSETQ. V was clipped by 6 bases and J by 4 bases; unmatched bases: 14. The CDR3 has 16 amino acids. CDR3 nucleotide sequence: TGCGCCAGCAACTCAGCGGGGCGGGGTCCTGCAGATACGCAGTATTTT. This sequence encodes CASNSAGRGPADTQYF.

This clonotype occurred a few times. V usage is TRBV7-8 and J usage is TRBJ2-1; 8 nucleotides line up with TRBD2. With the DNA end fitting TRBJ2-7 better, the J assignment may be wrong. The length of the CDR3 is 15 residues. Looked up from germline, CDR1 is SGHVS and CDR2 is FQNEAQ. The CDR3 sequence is CASSLRRGGQNEQYF. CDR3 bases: TGTGCCAGCAGCTTAAGACGGGGGGGCCAAAATGAGCAGTACTTC.

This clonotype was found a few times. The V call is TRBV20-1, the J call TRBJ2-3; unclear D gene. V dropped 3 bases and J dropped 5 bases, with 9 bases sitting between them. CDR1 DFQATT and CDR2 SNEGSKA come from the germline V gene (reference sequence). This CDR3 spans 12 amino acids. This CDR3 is CSARLTQDTQYF. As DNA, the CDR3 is TGCAGTGCTAGGCTGACTCAAGATACGCAGTATTTT.